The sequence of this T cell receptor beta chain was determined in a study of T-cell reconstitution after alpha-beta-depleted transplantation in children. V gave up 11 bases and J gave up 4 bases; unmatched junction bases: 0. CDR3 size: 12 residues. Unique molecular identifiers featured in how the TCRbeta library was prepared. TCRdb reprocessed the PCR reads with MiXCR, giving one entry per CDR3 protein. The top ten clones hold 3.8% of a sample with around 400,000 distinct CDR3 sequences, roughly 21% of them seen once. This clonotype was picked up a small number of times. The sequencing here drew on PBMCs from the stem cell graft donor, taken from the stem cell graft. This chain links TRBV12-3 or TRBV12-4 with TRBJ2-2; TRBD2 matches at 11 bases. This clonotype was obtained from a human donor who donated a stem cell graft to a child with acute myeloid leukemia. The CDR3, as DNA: TGTGCCGGGACTAGCGGCACCGGGGAGCTGTTTTTT. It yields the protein CAGTSGTGELFF.